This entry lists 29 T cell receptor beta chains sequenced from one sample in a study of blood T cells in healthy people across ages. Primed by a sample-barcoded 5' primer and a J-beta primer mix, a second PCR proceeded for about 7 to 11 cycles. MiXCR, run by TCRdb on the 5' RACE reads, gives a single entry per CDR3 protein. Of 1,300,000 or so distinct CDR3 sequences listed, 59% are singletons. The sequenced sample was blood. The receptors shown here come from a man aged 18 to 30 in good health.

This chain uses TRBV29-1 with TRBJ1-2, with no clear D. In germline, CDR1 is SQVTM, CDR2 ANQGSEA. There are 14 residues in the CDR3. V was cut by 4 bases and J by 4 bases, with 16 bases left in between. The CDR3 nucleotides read TGCAGCGTTGTCCCCGGGCAGGAGCTCTATGGCTACACCTTC. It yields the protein CSVVPGQELYGYTF.

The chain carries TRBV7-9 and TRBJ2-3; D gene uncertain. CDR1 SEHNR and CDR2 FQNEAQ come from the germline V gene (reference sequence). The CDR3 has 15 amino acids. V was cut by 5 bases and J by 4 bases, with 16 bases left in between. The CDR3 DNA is TGTGCCAGCAGCCTGACCTTGTCGGGCGCAGATACGCAGTATTTT. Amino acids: CASSLTLSGADTQYF.

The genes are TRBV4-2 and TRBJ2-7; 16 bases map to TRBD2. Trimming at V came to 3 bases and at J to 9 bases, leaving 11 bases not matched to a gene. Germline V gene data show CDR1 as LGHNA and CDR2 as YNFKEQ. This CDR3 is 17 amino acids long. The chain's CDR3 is CASSHSTGTSGREGQYF. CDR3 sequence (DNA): TGTGCCAGCAGCCATTCGACCGGGACTAGCGGGAGGGAGGGGCAGTACTTC.

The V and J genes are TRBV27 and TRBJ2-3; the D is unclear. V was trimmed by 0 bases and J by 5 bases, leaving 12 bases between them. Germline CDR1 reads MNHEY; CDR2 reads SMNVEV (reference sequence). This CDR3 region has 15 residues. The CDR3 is CASSLSASPGDTQYF. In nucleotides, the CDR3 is TGTGCCAGCAGTTTATCGGCTAGTCCAGGAGATACGCAGTATTTT.

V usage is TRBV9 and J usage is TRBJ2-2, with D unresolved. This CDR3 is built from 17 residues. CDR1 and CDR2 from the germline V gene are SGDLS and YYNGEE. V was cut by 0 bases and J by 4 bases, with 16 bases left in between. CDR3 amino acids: CASSVDVGLPATGELFF. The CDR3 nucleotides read TGTGCCAGCAGCGTAGACGTTGGTCTGCCTGCCACCGGGGAGCTGTTTTTT.

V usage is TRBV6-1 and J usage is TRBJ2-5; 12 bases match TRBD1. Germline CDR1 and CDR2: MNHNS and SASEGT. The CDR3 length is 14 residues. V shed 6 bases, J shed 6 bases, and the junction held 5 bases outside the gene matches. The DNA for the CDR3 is TGTGCCAGCAGAGGGACAGGGGGCGTGCAGACCCAGTACTTC. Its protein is CASRGTGGVQTQYF.

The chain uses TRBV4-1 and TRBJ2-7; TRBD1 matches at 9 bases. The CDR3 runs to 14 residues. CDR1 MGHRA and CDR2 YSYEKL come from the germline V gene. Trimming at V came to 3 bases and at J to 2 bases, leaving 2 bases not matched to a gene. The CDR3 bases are TGCGCCAGCAGCCACGGACAGGGGACCTACGAGCAGTACTTC. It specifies CASSHGQGTYEQYF.

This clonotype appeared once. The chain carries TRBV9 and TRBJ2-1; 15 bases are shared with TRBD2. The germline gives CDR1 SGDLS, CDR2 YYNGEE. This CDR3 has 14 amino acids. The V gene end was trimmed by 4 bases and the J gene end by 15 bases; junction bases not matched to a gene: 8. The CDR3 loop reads CASSPRTSGGAWFF. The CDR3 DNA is TGTGCCAGCAGCCCCCGGACTAGCGGGGGGGCATGGTTCTTC.

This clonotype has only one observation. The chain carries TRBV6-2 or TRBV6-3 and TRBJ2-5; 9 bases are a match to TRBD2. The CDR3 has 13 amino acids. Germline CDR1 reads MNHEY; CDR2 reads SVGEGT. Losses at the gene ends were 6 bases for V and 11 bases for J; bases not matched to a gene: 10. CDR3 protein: CASRRGGDNEQYF. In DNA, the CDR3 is TGTGCCAGCAGGCGCGGGGGGGACAATGAGCAGTACTTC.

CDR3 sequence: CASSPVPNEQFF. CDR3 DNA: TGTGCCAGCAGCCCAGTCCCCAATGAGCAGTTCTTC. The V gene is TRBV7-2, the J gene TRBJ2-1; D remains unclear. Trimming removed 5 bases at V and 6 bases at J, with 8 bases between. Germline CDR1 reads SGHTA; CDR2 reads FQGNSA. This CDR3 has 12 residues. The whole variable domain, remainder taken from reference TRBV7-2 and TRBJ2-1, is GAGVSQSPSNKVTEKGKDVELRCDPISGHTALYWYRQSLGQGLEFLIYFQGNSAPDKSGLPSDRFSAERTGGSVSTLTIQRTQQEDSAVYLCASSPVPNEQFFGPGTRLTVL.

DNA for the CDR3: TGTGCCAGCAGCCTGGGGCGGGACAGATACACAGATACGCAGTATTTT. Translated: CASSLGRDRYTDTQYF. The genes are TRBV28 and TRBJ2-3, with a weak D call TRBD1 (7 bases). The ends were cut back, 6 bases at V and 2 bases at J, with 18 bases in the middle. This CDR3 is built from 16 residues. Germline CDR1 and CDR2: MDHEN and SYDVKM.

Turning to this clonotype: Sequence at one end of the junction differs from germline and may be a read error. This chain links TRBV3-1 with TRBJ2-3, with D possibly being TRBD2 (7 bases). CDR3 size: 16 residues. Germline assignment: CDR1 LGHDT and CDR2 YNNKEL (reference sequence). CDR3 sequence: CASSPFIQRDTDAQYF. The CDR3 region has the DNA TGTGCCAGCAGCCCCTTCATCCAGCGGGACACAGATGCGCAGTATTTT.

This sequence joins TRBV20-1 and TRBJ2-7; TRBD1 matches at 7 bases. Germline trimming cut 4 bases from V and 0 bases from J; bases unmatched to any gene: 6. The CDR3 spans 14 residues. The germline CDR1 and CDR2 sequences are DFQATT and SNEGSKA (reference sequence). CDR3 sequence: CSAMVRDSSYEQYF. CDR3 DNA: TGCAGTGCTATGGTCCGGGACAGCTCCTACGAGCAGTACTTC.

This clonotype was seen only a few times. CDR3 nucleotides: TGCAGCGTTGATAGGGCCCCCTACAATGAGCAGTTCTTC. It codes for CSVDRAPYNEQFF. The J gene is TRBJ2-1, the V gene TRBV29-1; the D is unclear. The CDR3 has 13 amino acids. The germline gives CDR1 SQVTM, CDR2 ANQGSEA. V lost 3 bases to trimming and J lost 2 bases, with 8 bases between them.

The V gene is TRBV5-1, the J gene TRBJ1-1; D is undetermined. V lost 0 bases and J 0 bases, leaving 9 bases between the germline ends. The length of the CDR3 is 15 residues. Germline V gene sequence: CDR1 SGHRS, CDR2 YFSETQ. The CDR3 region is CASSLAEGLNTEAFF. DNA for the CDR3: TGCGCCAGCAGCTTGGCCGAGGGCCTGAACACTGAAGCTTTCTTT.

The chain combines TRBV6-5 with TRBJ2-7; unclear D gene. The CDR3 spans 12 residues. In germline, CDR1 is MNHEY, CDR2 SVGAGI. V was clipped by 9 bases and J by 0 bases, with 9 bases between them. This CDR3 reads CASRADSYEQYF. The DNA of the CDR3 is TGTGCCAGTCGAGCTGACTCCTACGAGCAGTACTTC.

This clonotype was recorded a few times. In nucleotides, the CDR3 is TGCAGTGCTAGGGACATGGCCGGGAGTAACAATGAGCAGTTCTTC. Its protein product is CSARDMAGSNNEQFF. The chain combines TRBV20-1 with TRBJ2-1, with D maybe TRBD2 (6 bases). The V end was cut by 3 bases, the J end by 5 bases, with 17 bases between. There are 15 residues in the CDR3. Per germline, CDR1 DFQATT and CDR2 SNEGSKA (reference sequence).

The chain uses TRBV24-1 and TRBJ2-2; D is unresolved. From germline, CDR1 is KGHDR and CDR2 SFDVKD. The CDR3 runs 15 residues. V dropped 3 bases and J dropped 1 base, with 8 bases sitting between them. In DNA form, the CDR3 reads TGTGCCACCAGTGATCCCTACGAGAACACCGGGGAGCTGTTTTTT. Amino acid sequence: CATSDPYENTGELFF.

The DNA for the CDR3 is TGTGCCTGGAGCACCGGGACAGGACCATCCTACGAGCAGTACTTC. It yields the protein CAWSTGTGPSYEQYF. The J gene is TRBJ2-7, the V gene TRBV30; 8 bases are shared with TRBD1. The CDR3 has 15 amino acids. Looked up from germline, CDR1 is GTSNPN and CDR2 is SVGIG (reference sequence). The V gene end was trimmed by 3 bases and the J gene end by 1 base; junction bases not matched to a gene: 8.

DNA for the CDR3: TGTGCCAGCAAAACAACTTCGATCGGCAATCAGCCCCAGCATTTT. It codes for CASKTTSIGNQPQHF. The V gene is TRBV2, the J gene TRBJ1-5; D not resolved. Germline CDR1 SNHLY, CDR2 FYNNEI. The CDR3 is made up of 15 amino acids. Trimming shortened V by 7 bases and J by 2 bases, and 15 bases separated the two germline ends.

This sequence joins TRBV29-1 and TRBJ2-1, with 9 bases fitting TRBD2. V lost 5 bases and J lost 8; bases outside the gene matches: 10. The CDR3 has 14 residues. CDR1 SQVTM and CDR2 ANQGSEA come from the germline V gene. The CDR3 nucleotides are TGCAGCGTTTTGGGTAGCGGGAGTTCATATGAGCAGTTCTTC. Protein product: CSVLGSGSSYEQFF.

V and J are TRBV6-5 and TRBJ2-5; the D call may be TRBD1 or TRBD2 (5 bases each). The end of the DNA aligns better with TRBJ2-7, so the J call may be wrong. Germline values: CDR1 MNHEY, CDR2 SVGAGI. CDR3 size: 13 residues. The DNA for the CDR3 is TGTGCCAGCAGACCGGGACCGACCTACGAGCAGTACTTC. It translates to CASRPGPTYEQYF.

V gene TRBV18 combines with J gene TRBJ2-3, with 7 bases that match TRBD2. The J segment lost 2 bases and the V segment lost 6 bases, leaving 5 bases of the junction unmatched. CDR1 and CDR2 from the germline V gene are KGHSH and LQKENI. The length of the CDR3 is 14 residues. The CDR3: CASSSGGITDTQYF. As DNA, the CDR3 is TGTGCCAGCTCTTCGGGGGGAATCACAGATACGCAGTATTTT.

CDR3 DNA sequence: TGCGCCAGCAGCCAAGCACTGGGTCCGGCGCCCCAGCATTTT. This codes for CASSQALGPAPQHF. The chain carries TRBV4-1 and TRBJ1-5; no firm D call. CDR3 length: 14 amino acids. CDR1 is MGHRA, CDR2 YSYEKL, per germline. V lost 1 base, J lost 9 bases, and 13 bases lay in between.

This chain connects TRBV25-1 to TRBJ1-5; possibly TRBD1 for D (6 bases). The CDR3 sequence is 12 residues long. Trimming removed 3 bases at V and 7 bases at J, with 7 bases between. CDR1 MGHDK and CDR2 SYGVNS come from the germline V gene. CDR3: CASSDQGQPQHF. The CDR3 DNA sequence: TGTGCCAGCAGTGACCAGGGGCAGCCCCAGCATTTT.

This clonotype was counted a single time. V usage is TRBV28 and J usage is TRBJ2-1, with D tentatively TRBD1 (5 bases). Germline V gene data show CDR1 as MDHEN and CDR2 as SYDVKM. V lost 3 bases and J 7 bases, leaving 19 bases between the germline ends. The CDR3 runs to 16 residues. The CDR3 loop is CASSFFWQGKSNEQFF. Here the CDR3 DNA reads TGTGCCAGCAGTTTTTTCTGGCAGGGCAAATCAAATGAGCAGTTCTTC.

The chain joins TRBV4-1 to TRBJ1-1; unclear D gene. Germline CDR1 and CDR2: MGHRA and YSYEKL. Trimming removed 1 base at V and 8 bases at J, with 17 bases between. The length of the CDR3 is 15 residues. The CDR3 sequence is CASSQVSSDPREAFF. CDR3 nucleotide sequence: TGCGCCAGCAGCCAAGTATCCTCAGACCCAAGGGAAGCTTTCTTT.

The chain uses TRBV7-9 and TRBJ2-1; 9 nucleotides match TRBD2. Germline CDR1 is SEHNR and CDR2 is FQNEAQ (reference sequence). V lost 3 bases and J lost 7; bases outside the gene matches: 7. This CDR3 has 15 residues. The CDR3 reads CASSFLSGGMNEQFF. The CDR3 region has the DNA TGTGCCAGCAGCTTCCTTAGCGGGGGTATGAATGAGCAGTTCTTC.

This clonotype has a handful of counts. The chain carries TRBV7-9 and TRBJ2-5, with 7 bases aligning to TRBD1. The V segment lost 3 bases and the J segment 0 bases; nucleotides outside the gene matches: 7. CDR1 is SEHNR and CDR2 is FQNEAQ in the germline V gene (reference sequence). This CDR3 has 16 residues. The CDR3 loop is CASSLPGQMYQETQYF. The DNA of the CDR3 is TGTGCCAGCAGCTTGCCGGGACAGATGTACCAAGAGACCCAGTACTTC.